A selection of T cell receptor beta chains follows, all from one sample in a study of regulatory T cells in long-lasting Graves disease. TCRdb called the multiplex PCR reads again in MiXCR, with one record for every CDR3 protein. The repertoire holds roughly 560,000 distinct CDR3 sequences, with around 12% as singletons. Another study also made use of these data, one on T cells in Graves' hyperthyroidism and ophthalmopathy.

The material sequenced was peripheral blood mononuclear cells (PBMCs), taken at new diagnosis, from a patient treated with antithyroid drugs. The receptors derive from a woman aged 25 to 39 with Graves disease. CDR3s leave out the opening cysteine and the closing phenylalanine or tryptophan.

CDR3aa	j_gene	v_gene
ASSSTRVSNYGYT	TRBJ1-2	TRBV7-2
SAIRGGKYEQY	TRBJ2-7	TRBV20-1
ASGGRGRTSNQPQH	TRBJ1-5	TRBV6-1
ASSFDSYNEQF	TRBJ2-1	TRBV5-1
ASSLDPTGNTEAF	TRBJ1-1	TRBV11-2
ASSVDPGRGGSPLH	TRBJ1-6	TRBV9
ASSQAYSGVTGEQY	TRBJ2-7	TRBV4-3
ASSRNGQGDTQY	TRBJ2-3	TRBV18
ASSWTGGEYGYT	TRBJ1-2	TRBV28
ASSQLPGLAGVKSSPL	TRBJ2-1	TRBV3-1
SVALRHTDTQY	TRBJ2-3	TRBV29-1
ATSEGGRTSNQPQH	TRBJ1-5	TRBV24-1
ASRTNRVTNTGELF	TRBJ2-2	TRBV6-1
ASSQDIGQTYNEQF	TRBJ2-1	TRBV3-1
ASSATSGRSRNTGELF	TRBJ2-2	TRBV2